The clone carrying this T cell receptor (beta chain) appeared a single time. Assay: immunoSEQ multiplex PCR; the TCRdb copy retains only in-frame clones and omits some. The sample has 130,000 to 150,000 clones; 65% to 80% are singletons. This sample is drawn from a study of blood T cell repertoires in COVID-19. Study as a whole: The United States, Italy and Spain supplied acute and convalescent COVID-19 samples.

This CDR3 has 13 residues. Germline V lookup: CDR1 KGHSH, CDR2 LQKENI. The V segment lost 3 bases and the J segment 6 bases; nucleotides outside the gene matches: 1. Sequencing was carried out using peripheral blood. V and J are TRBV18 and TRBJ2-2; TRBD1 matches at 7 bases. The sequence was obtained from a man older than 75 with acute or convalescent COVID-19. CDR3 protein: CASSPGTAGELFF. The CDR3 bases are TGTGCCAGCTCACCTGGGACAGCCGGGGAGCTGTTTTTT.